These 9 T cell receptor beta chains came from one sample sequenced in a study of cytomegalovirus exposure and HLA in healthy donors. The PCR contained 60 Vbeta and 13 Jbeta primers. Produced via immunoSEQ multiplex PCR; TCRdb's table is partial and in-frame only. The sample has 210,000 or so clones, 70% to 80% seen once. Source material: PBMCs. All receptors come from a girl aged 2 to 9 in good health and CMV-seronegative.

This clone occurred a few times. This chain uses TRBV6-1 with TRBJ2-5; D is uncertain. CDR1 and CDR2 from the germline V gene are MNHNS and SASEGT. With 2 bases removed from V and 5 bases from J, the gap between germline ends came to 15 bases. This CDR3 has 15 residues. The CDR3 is CASSETPKLRETQYF. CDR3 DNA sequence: TGTGCCAGCAGTGAAACGCCCAAGCTTCGCGAGACCCAGTACTTC.

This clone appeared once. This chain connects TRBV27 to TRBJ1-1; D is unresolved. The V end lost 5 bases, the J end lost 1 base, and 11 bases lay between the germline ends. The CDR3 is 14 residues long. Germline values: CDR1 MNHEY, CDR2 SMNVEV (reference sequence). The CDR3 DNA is TGTGCCAGCAGTCCGTTCACAGCGAACACTGAAGCTTTCTTT. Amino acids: CASSPFTANTEAFF.

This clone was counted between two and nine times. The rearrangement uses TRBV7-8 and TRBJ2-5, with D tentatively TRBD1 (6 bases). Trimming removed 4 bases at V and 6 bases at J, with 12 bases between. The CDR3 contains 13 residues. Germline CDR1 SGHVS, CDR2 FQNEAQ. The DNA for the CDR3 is TGTGCCAGCAGCTCGACACAGGGCCAGACCCAGTACTTC. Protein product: CASSSTQGQTQYF.

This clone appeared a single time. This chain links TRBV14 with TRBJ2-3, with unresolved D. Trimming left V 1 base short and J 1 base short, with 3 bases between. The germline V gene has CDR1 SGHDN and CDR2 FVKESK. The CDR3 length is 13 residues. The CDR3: CASSQAGTDTQYF. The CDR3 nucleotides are TGTGCCAGCAGCCAAGCGGGCACAGATACGCAGTATTTT.

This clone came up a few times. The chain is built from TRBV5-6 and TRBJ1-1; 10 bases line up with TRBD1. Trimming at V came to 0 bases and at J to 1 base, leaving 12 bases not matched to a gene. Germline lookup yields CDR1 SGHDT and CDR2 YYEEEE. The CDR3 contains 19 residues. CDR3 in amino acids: CASSLVRSGQGIWNTEAFF. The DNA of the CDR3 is TGTGCCAGCAGCTTGGTGAGGTCGGGACAGGGGATTTGGAACACTGAAGCTTTCTTT.

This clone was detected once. CDR3 DNA: TGCGCCAGCAGGTCTAAACCCGGGACAGAGACCCATGGCTACACCTTC. Translation: CASRSKPGTETHGYTF. This chain links TRBV5-1 with TRBJ1-2, with 7 bases matching TRBD1. CDR1 and CDR2 from the germline V gene are SGHRS and YFSETQ. The CDR3 spans 16 residues. V was pared by 5 bases and J by 6 bases, with 16 bases of the junction left unmatched.

The CDR3 loop is CAISPRVDEQFF. The CDR3 coding sequence is TGTGCCATCAGTCCCCGTGTCGATGAGCAGTTCTTC. This chain links TRBV10-3 with TRBJ2-1; the D is unclear. The V gene lost 5 bases and the J gene lost 8 bases, with 10 bases spanning the gap. Germline assignment: CDR1 ENHRY and CDR2 SYGVKD. This CDR3 comprises 12 residues.

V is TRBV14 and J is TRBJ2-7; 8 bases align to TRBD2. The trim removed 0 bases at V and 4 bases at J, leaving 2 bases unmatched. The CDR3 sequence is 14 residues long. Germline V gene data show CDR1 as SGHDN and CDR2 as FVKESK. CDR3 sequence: CASSQDGLAYEQYF. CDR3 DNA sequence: TGTGCCAGCAGCCAAGACGGACTAGCATACGAGCAGTACTTC.

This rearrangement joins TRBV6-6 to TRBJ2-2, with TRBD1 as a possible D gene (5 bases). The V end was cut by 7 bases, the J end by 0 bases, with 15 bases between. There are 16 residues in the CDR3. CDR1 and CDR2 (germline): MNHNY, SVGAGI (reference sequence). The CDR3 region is CASIRQPFSNTGELFF. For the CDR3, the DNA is TGTGCCAGCATCCGACAGCCATTTTCGAACACCGGGGAGCTGTTTTTT.